The clone carrying this T cell receptor (beta chain) was counted at least ten times. This sample is part of a study of CD8 T cells in ankylosing spondylitis. Germline V gene lookup returns CDR1 ENHRY and CDR2 SYGVKD. Trimming removed 3 bases from V and 4 bases from J; junction bases left unmatched: 10. The CDR3 totals 16 residues. MiXCR, applied by TCRdb to the 5' RACE reads, yields one record per CDR3 protein. The table includes roughly 240,000 distinct CDR3 sequences, roughly 8% detected once. The V and J genes are TRBV10-3 and TRBJ2-3; 7 bases align to TRBD2. This receptor was obtained from a female donor with ankylosing spondylitis or in good health (not recorded which). The source material was blood, either unsorted or a sorted T cell fraction (not recorded which). The CDR3 region has the DNA TGTGCCATCAGTGAATTGGCGGGAGCTGACGCAGATACGCAGTATTTT. Translated: CAISELAGADADTQYF.